The clone carrying this TCR beta chain has only a few counts. Antigen unknown. TCRdb used MiXCR to reprocess the reads, holding one entry per CDR3 protein. In the table there are tens of thousands of distinct CDR3 sequences, 20% to 25% of which are singletons. The data belong to a study of T cell repertoires in cytomegalovirus infection. The CDR3 loop spans 14 amino acids. The germline V gene encodes CDR1 SEHNR and CDR2 FQNEAQ (reference sequence). With V trimmed by 5 bases and J by 2 bases, 1 base remained unmatched. Study conclusions and caveats: The cumulative frequency of public TCR beta families identified carriers of CMV plus the relevant HLA. Predominance within the ex vivo response was attributable to HLA-C-restricted CMV-specific TCR beta clonotypes.

The TCR originated in a human donor in good health (CMV status not recorded). Some clones in this sample may be carry-over from other donors' samples. The starting material was CD8+ T cells from cultured PBMCs, obtained from culture after CMV antigen stimulation. The chain recombines TRBV7-9 with TRBJ2-7; 12 positions agree with TRBD1. The CDR3 nucleotides are TGTGCCAGCAGCCGGGACAGGGGGCCCTACGAGCAGTACTTC. Translated: CASSRDRGPYEQYF.